A single T cell receptor (beta chain) is shown here with its context. Within the sample, other DNA sequences also encode this same CDR3. As originally analysed: Counts of nucleated cells, estimated from reference gene primer amplification, were obtained. The protocol was immunoSEQ multiplex PCR, while the TCRdb copy is restricted to in-frame clones and leaves out a portion. V, J and clone size are taken as reported in that table, and D and trimming were inferred from the DNA itself. This table holds roughly 53,000 clones, approximately 86% found once. This sample is part of a study of blood T cell repertoires in COVID-19. Study in general: Acute and convalescent COVID-19 specimens originated in the United States, Italy and Spain. T cells, B-cell-depleted T cells, or PBMCs supplied cDNA or gDNA.

The CDR3 totals 12 residues. The ends lost 6 bases at V and 5 bases at J; junction bases unmatched: 2. The receptor comes from a man between 40 and 49 years old with active COVID-19. Sequencing used peripheral blood. The chain employs TRBV12-3 or TRBV12-4 and TRBJ1-1, with 8 nucleotides matching TRBD1. The CDR3 spells CASRTGVTEAFF. In nucleotides, the CDR3 is TGTGCCAGCAGGACAGGGGTGACTGAAGCTTTCTTT.